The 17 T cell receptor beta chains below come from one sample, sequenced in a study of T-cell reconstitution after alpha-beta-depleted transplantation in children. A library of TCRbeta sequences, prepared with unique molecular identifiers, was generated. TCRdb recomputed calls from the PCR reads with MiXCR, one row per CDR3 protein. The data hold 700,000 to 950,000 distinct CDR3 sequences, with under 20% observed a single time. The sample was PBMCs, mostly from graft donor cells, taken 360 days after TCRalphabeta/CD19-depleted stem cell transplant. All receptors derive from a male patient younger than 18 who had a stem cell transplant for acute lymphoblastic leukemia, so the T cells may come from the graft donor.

The CDR3 loop is CATSSGPGTRSYEQYF. DNA for the CDR3: TGTGCCACCAGCAGCGGACCCGGGACACGGAGCTACGAGCAGTACTTC. The J gene is TRBJ2-7, the V gene TRBV15, with D possibly being TRBD1 (6 bases). CDR1 and CDR2 (germline): LNHNV, YYDKDF (reference sequence). CDR3 length equals 16 residues. V lost 3 bases and J lost 3, with 18 bases in between.

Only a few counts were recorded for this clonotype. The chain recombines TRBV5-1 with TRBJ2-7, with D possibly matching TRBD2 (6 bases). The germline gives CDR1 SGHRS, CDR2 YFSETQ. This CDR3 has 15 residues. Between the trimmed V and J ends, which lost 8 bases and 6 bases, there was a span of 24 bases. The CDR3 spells CASKPDGTGDTEQYF. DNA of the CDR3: TGCGCCAGTAAGCCAGACGGGACGGGGGATACCGAGCAGTACTTC.

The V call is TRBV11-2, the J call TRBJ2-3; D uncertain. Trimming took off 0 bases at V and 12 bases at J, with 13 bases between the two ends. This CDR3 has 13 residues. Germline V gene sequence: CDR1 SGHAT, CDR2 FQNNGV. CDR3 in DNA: TGTGCCAGCAGCTTAGATCCTAATTTTTCTCAGTATTTT. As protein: CASSLDPNFSQYF.

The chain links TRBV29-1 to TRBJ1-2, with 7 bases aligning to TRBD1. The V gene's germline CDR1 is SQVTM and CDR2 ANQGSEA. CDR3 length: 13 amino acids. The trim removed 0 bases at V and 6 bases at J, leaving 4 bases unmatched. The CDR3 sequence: CSVEDWQGDGYTF. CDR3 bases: TGCAGCGTTGAAGATTGGCAGGGGGATGGCTACACCTTC.

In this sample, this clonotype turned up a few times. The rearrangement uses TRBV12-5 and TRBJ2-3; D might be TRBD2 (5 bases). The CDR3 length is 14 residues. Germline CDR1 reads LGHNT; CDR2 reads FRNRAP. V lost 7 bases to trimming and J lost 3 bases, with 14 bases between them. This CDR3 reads CASATGIGTDTQYF. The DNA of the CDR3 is TGTGCTAGTGCTACCGGGATAGGTACAGATACGCAGTATTTT.

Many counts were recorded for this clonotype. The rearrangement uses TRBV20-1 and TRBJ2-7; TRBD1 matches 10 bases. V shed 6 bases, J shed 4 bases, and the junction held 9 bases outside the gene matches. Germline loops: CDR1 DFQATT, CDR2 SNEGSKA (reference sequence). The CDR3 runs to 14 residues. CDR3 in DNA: TGCAGTGCCCCGCCGGGACAGGGGATATACGAGCAGTACTTC. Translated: CSAPPGQGIYEQYF.

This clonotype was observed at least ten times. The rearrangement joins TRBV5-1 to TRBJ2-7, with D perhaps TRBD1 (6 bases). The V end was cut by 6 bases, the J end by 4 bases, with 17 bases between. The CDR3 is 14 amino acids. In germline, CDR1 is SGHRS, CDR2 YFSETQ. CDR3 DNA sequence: TGCGCCAGCACCTTTATGACAGGCGGATACGAGCAGTACTTC. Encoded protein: CASTFMTGGYEQYF.

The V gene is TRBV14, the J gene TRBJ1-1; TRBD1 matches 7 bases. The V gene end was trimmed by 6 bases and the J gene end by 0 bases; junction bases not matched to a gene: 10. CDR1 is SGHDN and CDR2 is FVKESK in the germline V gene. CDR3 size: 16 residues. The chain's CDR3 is CASSFDRVGVNTEAFF. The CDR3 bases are TGTGCCAGCAGTTTTGACAGGGTCGGGGTGAACACTGAAGCTTTCTTT.

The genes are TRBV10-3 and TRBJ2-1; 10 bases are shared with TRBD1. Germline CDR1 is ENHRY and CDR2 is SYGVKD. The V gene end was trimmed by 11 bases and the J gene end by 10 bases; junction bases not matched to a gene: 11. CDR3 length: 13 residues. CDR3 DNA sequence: TGTGCCTCGTCCCGGGACAGGGGAACCGAGCAGTTCTTC. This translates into CASSRDRGTEQFF.

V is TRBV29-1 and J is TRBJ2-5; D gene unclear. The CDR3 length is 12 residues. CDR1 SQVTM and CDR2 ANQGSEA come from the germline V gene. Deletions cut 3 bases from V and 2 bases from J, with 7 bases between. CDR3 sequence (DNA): TGCAGCGTTGATCCCGGGCAAGAGACCCAGTACTTC. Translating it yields CSVDPGQETQYF. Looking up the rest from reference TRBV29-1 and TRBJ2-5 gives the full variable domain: SAVISQKPSRDICQRGTSLTIQCQVDSQVTMMFWYRQQPGQSLTLIATANQGSEATYESGFVIDKFPISRPNLTFSTLTVSNMSPEDSSIYLCSVDPGQETQYFGPGTRLLVL.

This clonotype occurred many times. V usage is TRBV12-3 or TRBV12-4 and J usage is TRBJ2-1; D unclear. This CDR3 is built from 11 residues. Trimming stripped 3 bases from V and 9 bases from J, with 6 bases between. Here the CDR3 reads CASSFSPEQFF. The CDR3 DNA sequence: TGTGCCAGCAGTTTTAGCCCTGAGCAGTTCTTC.

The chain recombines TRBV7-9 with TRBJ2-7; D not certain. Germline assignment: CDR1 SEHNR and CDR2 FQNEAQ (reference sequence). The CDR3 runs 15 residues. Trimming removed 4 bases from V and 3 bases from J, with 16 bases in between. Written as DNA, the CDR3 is TGTGCCAGCAGCTCACGACCCGCTTGGGGCTACGAGCAGTACTTC. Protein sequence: CASSSRPAWGYEQYF.

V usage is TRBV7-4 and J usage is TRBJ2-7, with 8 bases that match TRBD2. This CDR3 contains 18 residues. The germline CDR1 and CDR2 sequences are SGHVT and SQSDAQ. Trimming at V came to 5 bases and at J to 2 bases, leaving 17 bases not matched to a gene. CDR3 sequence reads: CASSLATLLAECPYEQYF. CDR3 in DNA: TGTGCCAGCAGCCTGGCCACCTTACTAGCGGAGTGCCCCTACGAGCAGTACTTC.

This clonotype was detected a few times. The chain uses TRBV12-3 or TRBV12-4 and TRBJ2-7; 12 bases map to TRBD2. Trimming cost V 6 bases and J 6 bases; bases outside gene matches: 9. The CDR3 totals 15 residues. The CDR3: CASSRLAGAASEQYF. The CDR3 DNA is TGTGCCAGCAGCCGACTAGCGGGAGCGGCGTCCGAGCAGTACTTC.

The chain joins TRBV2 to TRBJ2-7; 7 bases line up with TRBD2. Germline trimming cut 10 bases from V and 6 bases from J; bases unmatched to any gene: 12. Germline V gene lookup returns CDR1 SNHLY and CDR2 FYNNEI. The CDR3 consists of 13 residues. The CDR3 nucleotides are TGTGCCATACACCGGCAGGGCGGGGGCGAGCAGTACTTC. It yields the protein CAIHRQGGGEQYF. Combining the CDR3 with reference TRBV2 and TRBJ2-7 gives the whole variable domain EPEVTQTPSHQVTQMGQEVILRCVPISNHLYFYWYRQILGQKVEFLVSFYNNEISEKSEIFDDQFSVERPDGSNFTLKIRSTKLEDSAMYFCAIHRQGGGEQYFGPGTRLTVT.

In DNA form, the CDR3 reads TGCGCCAGCAGCCAATCGCCAGCGGGACCCTCCTACAATGAGCAGTTCTTC. The encoded protein is CASSQSPAGPSYNEQFF. This rearrangement joins TRBV4-1 to TRBJ2-1, with 7 bases identical to TRBD2. CDR1 MGHRA and CDR2 YSYEKL come from the germline V gene. The CDR3 has 17 amino acids. Trimming cost V 2 bases and J 0 bases; bases outside gene matches: 7.

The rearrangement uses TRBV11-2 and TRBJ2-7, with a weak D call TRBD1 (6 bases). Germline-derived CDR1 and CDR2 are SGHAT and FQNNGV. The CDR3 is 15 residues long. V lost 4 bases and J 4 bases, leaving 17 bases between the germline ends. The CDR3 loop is CASSSIAGAGYEQYF. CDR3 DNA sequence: TGTGCCAGCAGCTCGATAGCAGGGGCTGGGTACGAGCAGTACTTC. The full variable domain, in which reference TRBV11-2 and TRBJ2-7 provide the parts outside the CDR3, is EAGVAQSPRYKIIEKRQSVAFWCNPISGHATLYWYQQILGQGPKLLIQFQNNGVVDDSQLPKDRFSAERLKGVDSTLKIQPAKLEDSAVYLCASSSIAGAGYEQYFGPGTRLTVT.